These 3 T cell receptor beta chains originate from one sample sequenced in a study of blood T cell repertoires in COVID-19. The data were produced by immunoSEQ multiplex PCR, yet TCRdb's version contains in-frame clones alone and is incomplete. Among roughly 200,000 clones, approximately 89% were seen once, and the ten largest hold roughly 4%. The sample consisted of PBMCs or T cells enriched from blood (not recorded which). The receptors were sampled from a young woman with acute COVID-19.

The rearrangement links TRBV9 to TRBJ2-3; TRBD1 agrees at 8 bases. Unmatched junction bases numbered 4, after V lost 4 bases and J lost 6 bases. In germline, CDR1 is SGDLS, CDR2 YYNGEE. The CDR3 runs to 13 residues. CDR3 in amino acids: CASSNRGRDTQYF. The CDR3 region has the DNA TGTGCCAGCAGCAACAGGGGGAGGGATACGCAGTATTTT. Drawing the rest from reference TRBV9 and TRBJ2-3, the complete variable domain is DSGVTQTPKHLITATGQRVTLRCSPRSGDLSVYWYQQSLDQGLQFLIQYYNGEERAKGNILERFSAQQFPDLHSELNLSSLELGDSALYFCASSNRGRDTQYFGPGTRLTVL.

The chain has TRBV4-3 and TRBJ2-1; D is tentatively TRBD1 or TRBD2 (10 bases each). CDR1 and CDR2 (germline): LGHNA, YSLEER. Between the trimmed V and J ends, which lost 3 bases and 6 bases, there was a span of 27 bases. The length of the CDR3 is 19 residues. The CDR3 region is CASSHRDRGLAGVANEQFF. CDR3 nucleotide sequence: TGCGCCAGCAGCCACCGGGACAGGGGCCTAGCGGGAGTTGCCAATGAGCAGTTCTTC.

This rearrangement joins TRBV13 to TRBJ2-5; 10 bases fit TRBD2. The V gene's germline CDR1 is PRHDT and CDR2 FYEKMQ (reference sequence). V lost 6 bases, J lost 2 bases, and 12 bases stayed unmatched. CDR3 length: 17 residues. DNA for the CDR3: TGTGCCAGCAGTTCTGGCTTAGCGGGGGGTGAACAAGAGACCCAGTACTTC. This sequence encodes CASSSGLAGGEQETQYF.